These 18 T cell receptor beta chains originate from one sample sequenced in a study of T cell changes during pregnancy in multiple sclerosis. Produced via immunoSEQ multiplex PCR; TCRdb's table is partial and in-frame only. The sample consists of around 32,000 clones, roughly 91% of them appearing once. This specimen consisted of CD8+ T cells from peripheral blood mononuclear cells, obtained in the second trimester of pregnancy. The receptors here all came from a female donor in good health, enrolled as a control in a pregnancy study.

This chain links TRBV27 with TRBJ2-7; perhaps TRBD1 as D (6 bases). V dropped 2 bases and J dropped 3 bases, with 11 bases sitting between them. The CDR3 covers 14 residues. Germline V gene data show CDR1 as MNHEY and CDR2 as SMNVEV (reference sequence). The CDR3 DNA sequence: TGTGCCAGCAGTTTAGGGCCAGGGGACTACGAGCAGTACTTC. This codes for CASSLGPGDYEQYF.

The genes are TRBV4-3 and TRBJ1-1; 7 bases agree with TRBD1. With 4 bases clipped from V and 2 bases from J, the junction kept 4 bases outside the gene matches. Germline lookup yields CDR1 LGHNA and CDR2 YSLEER. The CDR3 consists of 14 residues. The CDR3 sequence is CASSRGTENTEAFF. In nucleotides, the CDR3 is TGCGCCAGCAGCCGCGGGACAGAAAACACTGAAGCTTTCTTT.

The chain carries TRBV7-9 and TRBJ1-5; TRBD1 is a possible D gene (5 bases). CDR1 is SEHNR, CDR2 FQNEAQ, per germline (reference sequence). The CDR3 sequence is 15 residues long. Trimming left V 3 bases short and J 6 bases short, with 15 bases between. CDR3 in amino acids: CASSLDGGSAQPQHF. As DNA, the CDR3 is TGTGCCAGCAGCTTGGATGGGGGGTCAGCTCAGCCCCAGCATTTT.

This clone was counted once. The CDR3 DNA reads TGTGCCAGCAGCCTGGGCCAAACGAACACTGAAGCTTTCTTT. Encoded protein: CASSLGQTNTEAFF. The rearrangement joins TRBV7-2 to TRBJ1-1; D uncertain. This CDR3 region has 14 residues. From germline, CDR1 is SGHTA and CDR2 FQGNSA. The V gene lost 5 bases and the J gene lost 1 base, with 11 bases spanning the gap.

This clone was counted a single time. The CDR3 loop reads CASPGSYVDTQYF. CDR3 coding DNA: TGTGCCAGCCCAGGGTCCTACGTCGATACGCAGTATTTT. This rearrangement joins TRBV6-1 to TRBJ2-3, with TRBD1 as a possible D gene (5 bases). This CDR3 has 13 residues. Germline V CDR1 and CDR2: MNHNS, SASEGT. V was pared by 8 bases and J by 6 bases, with 15 bases between.

The chain links TRBV9 to TRBJ2-7, with D possibly matching TRBD1 (5 bases). CDR1 and CDR2 from the germline V gene are SGDLS and YYNGEE. The V gene lost 4 bases and the J gene lost 0 bases, with 11 bases spanning the gap. The CDR3 sequence is 14 residues long. The CDR3 region is CASSPTGSSYEQYF. CDR3 nucleotide sequence: TGTGCCAGCAGCCCCACAGGTAGCTCCTACGAGCAGTACTTC.

This chain connects TRBV10-3 to TRBJ1-1; TRBD1 is a possible D gene (6 bases). The CDR3 has 14 residues. The germline V gene has CDR1 ENHRY and CDR2 SYGVKD. Deletions cut 4 bases from V and 7 bases from J, with 16 bases between. The CDR3 DNA reads as TGTGCCATCAGTGTGTCTGGGGGCGACGGTGAAGCTTTCTTT. Its translation: CAISVSGGDGEAFF.

The V gene is TRBV15, the J gene TRBJ2-7; 8 bases fit TRBD1. The length of the CDR3 is 15 residues. The trim removed 1 base at V and 3 bases at J, leaving 5 bases unmatched. Germline V gene lookup returns CDR1 LNHNV and CDR2 YYDKDF (reference sequence). DNA for the CDR3: TGTGCCACCAGCAGAGGACAGGGGTCGGGCTACGAGCAGTACTTC. Translating gives CATSRGQGSGYEQYF.

This clone was counted a single time. The V call is TRBV5-6, the J call TRBJ2-7; 7 nucleotides line up with TRBD1. V gave up 4 bases and J gave up 0 bases; unmatched junction bases: 4. The CDR3 loop spans 14 amino acids. Germline CDR1 SGHDT, CDR2 YYEEEE. CDR3 coding DNA: TGTGCCAGCAGCCCCGGGACAGTCTCCTACGAGCAGTACTTC. Protein: CASSPGTVSYEQYF.

The chain combines TRBV30 with TRBJ1-5; D not resolved. V lost 4 bases and J 1 base, leaving 11 bases between the germline ends. Looked up from germline, CDR1 is GTSNPN and CDR2 is SVGIG (reference sequence). This CDR3 contains 14 residues. The CDR3 is CAWNSGLSNQPQHF. The CDR3 DNA reads TGTGCCTGGAATTCCGGACTCAGCAATCAGCCCCAGCATTTT.

The chain joins TRBV5-1 to TRBJ1-2; TRBD1 might be the D (6 bases). The V gene's germline CDR1 is SGHRS and CDR2 YFSETQ. CDR3 length: 13 residues. The V end was cut by 3 bases, the J end by 2 bases, with 8 bases between. CDR3 in amino acids: CASSWTENYGYTF. CDR3 bases: TGCGCCAGCAGCTGGACAGAGAACTATGGCTACACCTTC.

This clone was seen once. This sequence joins TRBV4-3 and TRBJ2-1; perhaps TRBD1 as D (6 bases). The CDR3 is 15 residues long. Germline-derived CDR1 and CDR2 are LGHNA and YSLEER. The V end was cut by 5 bases, the J end by 0 bases, with 11 bases between. CDR3 bases: TGCGCCAGCAGCACCGACAGGAGCTCCTACAATGAGCAGTTCTTC. Translating it yields CASSTDRSSYNEQFF.

The chain recombines TRBV7-2 with TRBJ2-1, with a weak D call TRBD2 (5 bases). The germline V and J ends were trimmed by 4 bases and 0 bases, with 10 bases remaining between them. This CDR3 comprises 15 residues. Per the germline V gene, CDR1 is SGHTA and CDR2 is FQGNSA. As DNA, the CDR3 is TGTGCCAGCAGCTCCCGGGGTAGCTCCTACAATGAGCAGTTCTTC. Amino acids: CASSSRGSSYNEQFF.

V and J are TRBV15 and TRBJ1-1; 7 bases match TRBD1. The V gene's germline CDR1 is LNHNV and CDR2 YYDKDF (reference sequence). CDR3 length: 16 amino acids. V lost 3 bases and J lost 4; bases outside the gene matches: 11. The CDR3 protein is CATSRGTTGVSTEAFF. CDR3 in DNA: TGTGCCACCAGCAGGGGCACTACAGGGGTAAGCACTGAAGCTTTCTTT. Filled out from reference TRBV15 and TRBJ1-1, the complete variable domain reads DAMVIQNPRYQVTQFGKPVTLSCSQTLNHNVMYWYQQKSSQAPKLLFHYYDKDFNNEADTPDNFQSRRPNTSFCFLDIRSPGLGDTAMYLCATSRGTTGVSTEAFFGQGTRLTVV.

CDR3 amino acids: CASSPHFRGHNEQFF. The CDR3 region has the DNA TGTGCCAGCAGCCCCCATTTCAGGGGGCACAATGAGCAGTTCTTC. V and J are TRBV7-2 and TRBJ2-1; 8 nucleotides align to TRBD1. Germline trimming cut 5 bases from V and 5 bases from J; bases unmatched to any gene: 8. CDR3 length: 15 residues. Germline V gene lookup returns CDR1 SGHTA and CDR2 FQGNSA.

This clone was seen a handful of times. The chain combines TRBV5-6 with TRBJ1-5; 7 nucleotides line up with TRBD1. V lost 0 bases and J lost 7; bases outside the gene matches: 4. CDR1 SGHDT and CDR2 YYEEEE come from the germline V gene. The CDR3 sequence is 14 residues long. CDR3 DNA sequence: TGTGCCAGCAGCTTGGGACAGGGTAGCCAGCCCCAGCATTTT. It encodes CASSLGQGSQPQHF.

The chain carries TRBV7-2 and TRBJ2-7, with 11 bases fitting TRBD2. Per germline, CDR1 SGHTA and CDR2 FQGNSA. The CDR3 consists of 18 residues. The V segment lost 5 bases and the J segment 3 bases; nucleotides outside the gene matches: 15. CDR3 nucleotides: TGTGCCAGCAGCGCTGGCGTATTAGCGGGGGGGCCCGGCTACGAGCAGTACTTC. Amino acid sequence: CASSAGVLAGGPGYEQYF.

The chain joins TRBV7-9 to TRBJ2-7; 7 bases align to TRBD1. Germline V CDR1 and CDR2: SEHNR, FQNEAQ (reference sequence). The CDR3 sequence is 15 residues long. V trimming: 4 bases; J trimming: 2 bases; junction bases outside the gene matches: 8. CDR3 DNA: TGTGCCAGCAGCTCGAACTCGGACAGGCCCTACGAGCAGTACTTC. Translation gives CASSSNSDRPYEQYF.